The 8 T cell receptor beta chains reported below all come from one sample, sequenced in a study of cytomegalovirus exposure and HLA in healthy donors. This PCR relied on a set of 60 Vbeta primers and 13 Jbeta primers. The method was immunoSEQ multiplex PCR; TCRdb's version includes in-frame clones alone and lacks a portion of them. The sample has around 150,000 clones, roughly 80% seen once. Sequencing input: PBMCs. The receptor set was obtained from a man over 45 in good health and CMV-seropositive.

A few counts support this clone. The V and J genes are TRBV10-3 and TRBJ1-5; D gene ambiguous. Trimming took off 6 bases at V and 0 bases at J, with 12 bases between the two ends. Germline V gene data show CDR1 as ENHRY and CDR2 as SYGVKD. The CDR3 spans 15 residues. The CDR3 loop is CAISKDKYSNQPQHF. The CDR3 coding sequence is TGTGCCATCAGCAAAGACAAGTATAGCAATCAGCCCCAGCATTTT.

The V gene is TRBV7-2, the J gene TRBJ2-1; possibly TRBD1 for D (6 bases). The CDR3 is 16 residues long. The ends were cut back, 6 bases at V and 2 bases at J, with 17 bases in the middle. Per the germline V gene, CDR1 is SGHTA and CDR2 is FQGNSA. CDR3 sequence (DNA): TGTGCCAGCAGGGAGAAGATAGGGACAACCTACAATGAGCAGTTCTTC. Encoded protein: CASREKIGTTYNEQFF.

DNA for the CDR3: TGCAGCGTTGAAACCCGGGGAGGGCGGTATTTT. Residues: CSVETRGGRYF. The rearrangement uses TRBV29-1 and TRBJ2-3; 7 bases line up with TRBD2. Trimming removed 2 bases from V and 14 bases from J; junction bases left unmatched: 7. The CDR3 runs to 11 residues. Germline lookup yields CDR1 SQVTM and CDR2 ANQGSEA.

The chain joins TRBV10-3 to TRBJ2-3; TRBD2 might be the D (7 bases). V was shortened by 4 bases and J by 3 bases, with 14 bases between the two germline ends. CDR1 is ENHRY, CDR2 SYGVKD, per germline. This CDR3 is 15 amino acids long. CDR3 region: CAISGGGQKTDTQYF. CDR3 coding DNA: TGTGCCATCAGTGGCGGGGGCCAGAAGACAGATACGCAGTATTTT.

This sequence joins TRBV7-6 and TRBJ1-2, with TRBD1 as a possible D gene (6 bases). Trimming removed 4 bases from V and 4 bases from J, with 19 bases in between. The V gene's germline CDR1 is SGHVS and CDR2 FNYEAQ. This CDR3 has 16 amino acids. This CDR3 is CASSSPEGGLGYGYTF. In DNA form, the CDR3 reads TGTGCCAGCAGCTCGCCTGAGGGGGGGCTGGGCTATGGCTACACCTTC.

This chain connects TRBV6-5 to TRBJ1-1; maybe TRBD1 (6 bases). Germline V gene data show CDR1 as MNHEY and CDR2 as SVGAGI. The CDR3 runs to 15 residues. Trimming pared 2 bases from V and 0 bases from J, leaving 10 bases between. CDR3 DNA sequence: TGTGCCAGCAGTTACGGGGGCTCTTTGAACACTGAAGCTTTCTTT. Amino acid sequence: CASSYGGSLNTEAFF.

This chain connects TRBV6-1 to TRBJ1-2; D remains ambiguous. Trimming took off 2 bases at V and 6 bases at J, with 16 bases between the two ends. The CDR3 totals 15 residues. In germline, CDR1 is MNHNS, CDR2 SASEGT. CDR3 amino acids: CASSERRKPPDGYTF. CDR3 DNA sequence: TGTGCCAGCAGTGAAAGGAGGAAACCCCCCGATGGCTACACCTTC.

This clone was counted a single time. The rearrangement joins TRBV18 to TRBJ1-1; a possible D gene is TRBD1 (6 bases). This CDR3 comprises 13 residues. Germline lookup yields CDR1 KGHSH and CDR2 LQKENI. V was clipped by 10 bases and J by 0 bases, with 12 bases between them. The CDR3 loop is CATQTGMNTEAFF. CDR3 DNA: TGTGCCACCCAAACAGGGATGAACACTGAAGCTTTCTTT.